These 30 T cell receptor beta chains share one sample of origin, sequenced in a study of T cell responses to AZD1222 COVID-19 vaccine (dated by TCRdb to about 2021). Receptor amplification or capture employed the immunoSEQ multiplex PCR assay. TCRdb provides this immuneACCESS table in a form limited to in-frame rearrangements. Some clones are lacking; in checked studies, under half of them reflect an unresolved V gene, and why the rest are absent is not known. The sample includes 150,000 to 200,000 clones, with 70% to 90% observed a single time. The top ten constitute under 8% of the sample. This specimen's time point label, interpreted: baseline before first vaccination. This sample comprised peripheral blood, obtained on day 0 of AZD1222 vaccination. These receptors were collected from an adult in good health.

J is TRBJ1-5 and V is TRBV2; 7 nucleotides agree with TRBD1. The CDR3 length is 14 residues. Germline-derived CDR1 and CDR2 are SNHLY and FYNNEI. Germline trimming cut 4 bases from V and 7 bases from J; bases unmatched to any gene: 7. CDR3 nucleotide sequence: TGTGCCAGCAGTGGAGAGACAGGGATACAGCCCCAGCATTTT. This encodes CASSGETGIQPQHF.

This clone was picked up one time. This chain links TRBV10-3 with TRBJ2-4; possible D gene TRBD1, 5 bases. The CDR3 has 15 residues. Trimming took 0 bases from V and 8 from J, leaving 14 bases between them. Germline CDR1 and CDR2: ENHRY and SYGVKD. As DNA, the CDR3 is TGTGCCATCAGTGAGTCTTCTCCAGCACAGGACATTCAGTACTTC. Translating it yields CAISESSPAQDIQYF.

This rearrangement joins TRBV6-1 to TRBJ1-3, with D possibly being TRBD1 (6 bases). Germline CDR1 MNHNS, CDR2 SASEGT. The CDR3 runs to 15 residues. The germline V and J ends were trimmed by 2 bases and 4 bases, with 12 bases remaining between them. The CDR3 region has the DNA TGTGCCAGCAGTGAAATTCAGGGGTGGGGAAACACCATATATTTT. Amino acid sequence: CASSEIQGWGNTIYF.

This sequence joins TRBV19 and TRBJ2-1; no reliable D call. This CDR3 is 15 amino acids long. The V gene's germline CDR1 is LNHDA and CDR2 SQIVND (reference sequence). V lost 1 base and J lost 0, with 7 bases in between. The CDR3: CASSIGLSSYNEQFF. The DNA of the CDR3 is TGTGCCAGTAGTATAGGCTTGAGCTCCTACAATGAGCAGTTCTTC.

This chain uses TRBV28 with TRBJ2-4, with D maybe TRBD1 (5 bases). The CDR3 spans 12 residues. Germline CDR1 reads MDHEN; CDR2 reads SYDVKM. The ends were cut back, 7 bases at V and 8 bases at J, with 12 bases in the middle. CDR3 sequence: CASTTGRDIQYF. The CDR3 DNA sequence: TGTGCCAGCACCACAGGCCGGGACATTCAGTACTTC.

This chain uses TRBV11-2 with TRBJ1-5, with D unresolved. Germline-derived CDR1 and CDR2 are SGHAT and FQNNGV. This CDR3 is built from 13 residues. Trimming pared 5 bases from V and 7 bases from J, leaving 12 bases between. The DNA for the CDR3 is TGTGCCAGCAGCCGAACTAGCGGACAGCCCCAGCATTTT. Protein product: CASSRTSGQPQHF.

This chain links TRBV16 with TRBJ2-7; 7 bases align to TRBD1. The CDR3 spans 15 residues. The V and J ends lost 3 bases and 0 bases, in that order; junction bases with no gene match: 5. Germline V gene data show CDR1 as KGHSY and CDR2 as FQNENV. The CDR3 here is CASSQGQISSYEQYF. CDR3 DNA: TGTGCCAGCAGCCAGGGACAGATAAGCTCCTACGAGCAGTACTTC.

V usage is TRBV28 and J usage is TRBJ2-2; D unresolved. This CDR3 is 15 amino acids long. Between the trimmed V and J ends, which lost 6 bases and 1 base, there was a span of 12 bases. Germline CDR1 reads MDHEN; CDR2 reads SYDVKM. CDR3 loop: CASSVSKGNTGELFF. The CDR3 DNA follows: TGTGCCAGCAGCGTGTCGAAGGGGAACACCGGGGAGCTGTTTTTT.

This rearrangement joins TRBV6-6 to TRBJ1-3; unclear D gene. The germline V gene has CDR1 MNHNY and CDR2 SVGAGI (reference sequence). This CDR3 region has 15 residues. The ends were cut back, 4 bases at V and 3 bases at J, with 13 bases in the middle. This CDR3 reads CASSSGPAGGNTIYF. The CDR3 DNA is TGTGCCAGCAGTTCAGGCCCGGCAGGTGGAAACACCATATATTTT.

The chain joins TRBV27 to TRBJ1-3; D unresolved. From germline, CDR1 is MNHEY and CDR2 SMNVEV (reference sequence). This CDR3 is built from 15 residues. The V and J ends lost 2 bases and 5 bases respectively, with 13 bases between them. The CDR3 reads CASSLVPPPRNTIYF. The CDR3 region has the DNA TGTGCCAGCAGTTTAGTTCCGCCGCCAAGAAACACCATATATTTT.

As DNA, the CDR3 is TGTGCCAGCAGTGCCCCGGCCGTAAACTATGGCTACACCTTC. This codes for CASSAPAVNYGYTF. The chain couples TRBV28 to TRBJ1-2; no reliable D call. CDR1 and CDR2 from the germline V gene are MDHEN and SYDVKM. V was cut by 5 bases and J by 2 bases, with 12 bases left in between. There are 14 residues in the CDR3.

The V gene is TRBV3-1 (or the pseudogene TRBV3-2), the J gene TRBJ1-5; the D is unclear. Between the trimmed V and J ends, which lost 2 bases and 4 bases, there was a span of 9 bases. Germline V lookup: CDR1 LGHDT, CDR2 YNNKEL (reference sequence). This CDR3 is built from 14 residues. CDR3 in amino acids: CASSQQHQNQPQHF. In DNA, the CDR3 is TGTGCCAGCAGCCAACAGCACCAGAATCAGCCCCAGCATTTT.

The J gene is TRBJ2-5, the V gene TRBV9; 11 bases align to TRBD1. Germline CDR1 is SGDLS and CDR2 is YYNGEE. Trimming at V came to 3 bases and at J to 4 bases, leaving 5 bases not matched to a gene. This CDR3 has 15 amino acids. In DNA, the CDR3 is TGTGCCAGCAGCGCCGGGACAGGGGGAAGAGAGACCCAGTACTTC. Amino acid sequence: CASSAGTGGRETQYF.

The chain employs TRBV19 and TRBJ1-6; D may be TRBD1 (6 bases). CDR3 size: 15 residues. The ends were cut back, 7 bases at V and 10 bases at J, with 20 bases in the middle. CDR1 is LNHDA and CDR2 is SQIVND in the germline V gene (reference sequence). CDR3 sequence reads: CASTGSGTHLSPLHF. CDR3 DNA sequence: TGTGCCAGTACCGGCTCCGGGACACACCTCTCACCCCTCCACTTT.

The chain carries TRBV19 and TRBJ1-4; D not resolved. Germline-derived CDR1 and CDR2 are LNHDA and SQIVND (reference sequence). The CDR3 is made up of 14 amino acids. The V and J ends lost 7 bases and 6 bases respectively, with 15 bases between them. The CDR3: CASTPRRGHEKLFF. Here the CDR3 DNA reads TGTGCCAGTACCCCTCGGAGAGGGCATGAAAAACTGTTTTTT.

The chain is built from TRBV28 and TRBJ1-5; TRBD1 might be the D (5 bases). This CDR3 has 14 amino acids. Germline V lookup: CDR1 MDHEN, CDR2 SYDVKM. Trimming shortened V by 6 bases and J by 7 bases, and 16 bases separated the two germline ends. The CDR3 DNA is TGTGCCAGCAGCTTACTTTCCGGGGGACAGCCCCAGCATTTT. Translation gives CASSLLSGGQPQHF.

The V and J genes are TRBV7-2 and TRBJ2-7; weak D call: TRBD2 (5 bases). CDR1 and CDR2 from the germline V gene are SGHTA and FQGNSA. The CDR3 spans 14 residues. Between the trimmed V and J ends, which lost 5 bases and 3 bases, there was a span of 14 bases. CDR3 nucleotide sequence: TGTGCCAGCAGCCCTAGCCAGAAGGGCTACGAGCAGTACTTC. This gives the protein CASSPSQKGYEQYF.

The rearrangement joins TRBV7-2 to TRBJ1-2; 8 bases align to TRBD1. The CDR3 is 15 residues long. Trimming cost V 1 base and J 1 base; bases outside gene matches: 2. The germline V gene encodes CDR1 SGHTA and CDR2 FQGNSA. The CDR3 nucleotides read TGTGCCAGCAGCTTAGTGGACAGGGATAACTATGGCTACACCTTC. Protein sequence: CASSLVDRDNYGYTF.

The rearrangement uses TRBV19 and TRBJ2-1; 7 nucleotides match TRBD2. Per germline, CDR1 LNHDA and CDR2 SQIVND (reference sequence). This CDR3 has 17 residues. V lost 0 bases, J lost 4 bases, and 9 bases stayed unmatched. CDR3 bases: TGTGCCAGTAGTATAGAGGCCGGGACTACCTCTTACAATGAGCAGTTCTTC. It is translated as CASSIEAGTTSYNEQFF. The complete variable domain, with remaining parts taken from reference TRBV19 and TRBJ2-1, reads DGGITQSPKYLFRKEGQNVTLSCEQNLNHDAMYWYRQDPGQGLRLIYYSQIVNDFQKGDIAEGYSVSREKKESFPLTVTSAQKNPTAFYLCASSIEAGTTSYNEQFFGPGTRLTVL.

The chain uses TRBV18 and TRBJ1-4, with D possibly TRBD1 on 5 matching bases. V lost 3 bases and J 3 bases, leaving 8 bases between the germline ends. This CDR3 spans 14 amino acids. Germline CDR1 and CDR2: KGHSH and LQKENI. CDR3 sequence (DNA): TGTGCCAGCTCACCGGGGCAGCCTAATGAAAAACTGTTTTTT. Encoded protein: CASSPGQPNEKLFF.

This chain links TRBV7-2 with TRBJ2-3; D uncertain. This CDR3 has 13 amino acids. The V gene's germline CDR1 is SGHTA and CDR2 FQGNSA. With 1 base removed from V and 4 bases from J, the gap between germline ends came to 6 bases. This CDR3 is CASSLGFPDTQYF. The CDR3 region has the DNA TGTGCCAGCAGCTTAGGTTTTCCAGATACGCAGTATTTT.

In its sample, this clone was seen once. V usage is TRBV9 and J usage is TRBJ2-6, with D maybe TRBD1 (6 bases). Germline V gene data show CDR1 as SGDLS and CDR2 as YYNGEE. The CDR3 spans 19 residues. V lost 0 bases and J lost 0, with 16 bases in between. DNA of the CDR3: TGTGCCAGCAGCGTAGCTACGCGACAGGTTTACTCTGGGGCCAACGTCCTGACTTTC. Translating it yields CASSVATRQVYSGANVLTF. The variable domain in full, with the rest retrieved from reference TRBV9 and TRBJ2-6, is DSGVTQTPKHLITATGQRVTLRCSPRSGDLSVYWYQQSLDQGLQFLIQYYNGEERAKGNILERFSAQQFPDLHSELNLSSLELGDSALYFCASSVATRQVYSGANVLTFGAGSRLTVL.

This chain's CDR3 is CASSPRTGSGGELFF. The DNA of the CDR3 is TGTGCCAGCAGTCCTAGGACAGGGAGCGGCGGGGAGCTGTTTTTT. J is TRBJ2-2 and V is TRBV14; 8 nucleotides line up with TRBD1. Unmatched junction bases numbered 10, after V lost 6 bases and J lost 7 bases. The V gene's germline CDR1 is SGHDN and CDR2 FVKESK. The CDR3 length is 15 residues.

V gene TRBV6-5 combines with J gene TRBJ1-1; unclear D gene. From germline, CDR1 is MNHEY and CDR2 SVGAGI. Trimming stripped 0 bases from V and 0 bases from J, with 8 bases between. The CDR3 loop spans 15 amino acids. The CDR3 DNA is TGTGCCAGCAGTTACTCGACGACAATGAACACTGAAGCTTTCTTT. Amino acids: CASSYSTTMNTEAFF.

This sequence joins TRBV6-4 and TRBJ2-2; tentatively, D is TRBD1 (6 bases). Trimming pared 0 bases from V and 7 bases from J, leaving 15 bases between. This CDR3 is 16 amino acids long. CDR1 MRHNA and CDR2 SNTAGT come from the germline V gene. The CDR3 bases are TGTGCCAGCAGTGACTCGCAGGTCCAGGGGAGCGGGGAGCTGTTTTTT. This codes for CASSDSQVQGSGELFF.

This chain links TRBV7-2 with TRBJ2-5; TRBD2 aligns across 15 bases. This CDR3 contains 19 residues. CDR1 SGHTA and CDR2 FQGNSA come from the germline V gene. The J segment lost 4 bases and the V segment lost 1 base, leaving 10 bases of the junction unmatched. The DNA of the CDR3 is TGTGCCAGCAGCTTAGTAGCCCGGACTAGCGGGAGGGCACGAGAGACCCAGTACTTC. This gives the protein CASSLVARTSGRARETQYF.

V is TRBV4-2 and J is TRBJ2-3, with 9 bases matching TRBD1. Germline values: CDR1 LGHNA, CDR2 YNFKEQ. The CDR3 runs 17 residues. V trimming: 1 base; J trimming: 2 bases; junction bases outside the gene matches: 7. CDR3 in DNA: TGTGCCAGCAGCCAAGCGTACAGGGGGCGCGACACAGATACGCAGTATTTT. This codes for CASSQAYRGRDTDTQYF.

This chain uses TRBV19 with TRBJ2-1; D call uncertain. The CDR3 has 13 amino acids. The germline gives CDR1 LNHDA, CDR2 SQIVND (reference sequence). Trimming cost V 4 bases and J 0 bases, with 4 bases left between them. The CDR3 is CASSKFSYNEQFF. The CDR3 nucleotides are TGTGCCAGTAGTAAATTCTCCTACAATGAGCAGTTCTTC. Together with reference TRBV19 and TRBJ2-1, the CDR3 gives the full variable domain: DGGITQSPKYLFRKEGQNVTLSCEQNLNHDAMYWYRQDPGQGLRLIYYSQIVNDFQKGDIAEGYSVSREKKESFPLTVTSAQKNPTAFYLCASSKFSYNEQFFGPGTRLTVL.

The chain is built from TRBV4-1 and TRBJ2-2; the D is unclear. The CDR3 has 13 residues. V lost 4 bases and J lost 6, with 9 bases in between. Per germline, CDR1 MGHRA and CDR2 YSYEKL. CDR3 loop: CASSRGQAGELFF. The CDR3 DNA reads TGCGCCAGCAGCCGAGGCCAAGCCGGGGAGCTGTTTTTT.

The rearrangement joins TRBV10-3 to TRBJ2-7; the match to TRBD2 covers 10 bases. Germline assignment: CDR1 ENHRY and CDR2 SYGVKD. The ends lost 6 bases at V and 0 bases at J; junction bases unmatched: 5. This CDR3 has 15 residues. The CDR3 nucleotides read TGTGCCATCAGGAGGACTAGCGGAAGCTCCTACGAGCAGTACTTC. It specifies CAIRRTSGSSYEQYF.